The rows below give T cell receptor beta chains drawn from one sample of a study of a mutant IDH1 vaccine in newly diagnosed glioma. No antigen is known for these receptors. Data came from immunoSEQ multiplex PCR; TCRdb stores just in-frame clones and leaves some out. There are 43,000 or so clones in the sample; around 84% occur only once, and over 2% lies in the top ten. The source was PBMCs, collected from a glioma patient whose treatment included an IDH1 peptide vaccine. These receptors were collected from a woman aged 18-29 years with glioma. Some clones in this sample may be carry-over from other donors' samples. The CDR3 runs from the conserved cysteine through the conserved F or W. A D gene is named only where the DNA matches it firmly. Size is stated for part of the rows, as once, few or many counts, or as a class when the clone is expanded.

size	V	D	J	DNA	CDR3
.	TRBV2	.	TRBJ1-2	TGTGCCAGCAGTGAGGGGGTTTATGGCTACACCTTC	CASSEGVYGYTF
.	TRBV9	TRBD1	TRBJ1-2	TGTGCCAGCAGCTCATCGGGACAGGGTTTGGACTATGGCTACACCTTC	CASSSSGQGLDYGYTF
.	TRBV5-4	TRBD2	TRBJ2-5	TGTGCCAGCAGCGGCGGGGGGGCGACCCAGTACTTC	CASSGGGATQYF
.	TRBV7-9	.	TRBJ2-7	TGTGCCAGCAGCTTAGTTGTCGGTCTTCCTAACGAGCAGTACTTC	CASSLVVGLPNEQYF
.	TRBV7-2	.	TRBJ1-2	TGTGCCAGCAGCCCGGCCGGGACCGCTTATGGCTACACCTTC	CASSPAGTAYGYTF
.	TRBV10-1	.	TRBJ2-2	TGCGCCAGCAGAAAAGACGTGAACACCGGGGAGCTGTTTTTT	CASRKDVNTGELFF
.	TRBV11-2	.	TRBJ2-3	TGTGCCAGCAGCTTAGTTCAGCTTCGCACAGATACGCAGTATTTT	CASSLVQLRTDTQYF
.	TRBV25-1	.	TRBJ1-6	TGTGCCAGCAGTGGAATTGGGATTTCACCCCTCCACTTT	CASSGIGISPLHF
.	TRBV19	TRBD1	TRBJ1-5	TGTGCCACCAGGGGGGGGGCCAATGGCAATCAGCCCCAGCATTTT	CATRGGANGNQPQHF
.	TRBV28	TRBD2	TRBJ2-7	TGTGCCAGCAGTTATAGCGGGATTGGGTACGAGCAGTACTTC	CASSYSGIGYEQYF
few	TRBV10-1	.	TRBJ2-2	TGCGCCAGCAGTGACGGTTGGTACAACACCGGGGAGCTGTTTTTT	CASSDGWYNTGELFF
.	TRBV29-1	TRBD2	TRBJ2-1	TGCAGCGCTAGCGGGGGGGCCTACAATGAGCAGTTCTTC	CSASGGAYNEQFF
.	TRBV5-3	.	TRBJ1-1	TGTGCCAGAAGCTTGCCAAAACAGGGCCGTCGCACTGAAGCTTTCTTT	CARSLPKQGRRTEAFF
.	TRBV6-1	.	TRBJ1-1	TGTGCCAGCAGTGTCAAACCGGGGGGGACTGAAGCTTTCTTT	CASSVKPGGTEAFF
.	TRBV14	TRBD2	TRBJ2-7	TGTGCCAGCAGCCAAGTAGGGTCCGGGGGGAGGAAGCAGTACTTC	CASSQVGSGGRKQYF
few	TRBV5-4	TRBD1	TRBJ1-4	TGTGCCAGCAGCTTTCGGCAGGGGGTCGGGGAAAAACTGTTTTTT	CASSFRQGVGEKLFF
few	TRBV29-1	TRBD1	TRBJ1-1	TGCAGCGTCGTTGACTTCGGACAGGTGAACACTGAAGCTTTCTTT	CSVVDFGQVNTEAFF
.	TRBV7-8	.	TRBJ2-5	TGTGCCAGCAGCTCGACTGGAGGGCTAAAAGAGACCCAGTACTTC	CASSSTGGLKETQYF
few	TRBV7-6	.	TRBJ1-5	TGTGCCAGCAGCCCCGTCGGGGGCAATCAGCCCCAGCATTTT	CASSPVGGNQPQHF
.	TRBV27	.	TRBJ1-1	TGTGCCAGCAGTTTATCTCCGCGTCAGGGAAGAGGGGCTGAAGCTTTCTTT	CASSLSPRQGRGAEAFF
.	TRBV9	.	TRBJ1-1	TGTGCCAGCGGACGACAGTTGAACACTGAAGCTTTCTTT	CASGRQLNTEAFF
once	TRBV5-6	TRBD2	TRBJ2-2	TGTGCCAGCAGCTTGGGCGGGGGGGCTCCCGGCGGGGAGCTGTTTTTT	CASSLGGGAPGGELFF
.	TRBV27	.	TRBJ2-7	TGTGCCAGCAGTTTGGGACGCGTCTCCTACGAGCAGTACTTC	CASSLGRVSYEQYF
.	TRBV7-6	.	TRBJ1-5	TGTGCCAGCAGCTTAGGTAATAGGGATACAATCAGCCCCCAGCATTTT	CASSLGNRDTISPQHF
few	TRBV14	TRBD1	TRBJ1-1	TGTGCCAGCAGCTTTTATCTGACAGGGTTGAACACTGAAGCTTTCTTT	CASSFYLTGLNTEAFF
.	TRBV11-2	.	TRBJ2-7	TGTGCCAGCAGCTTAGCGGGGGCCCTTCTGATCTCCTACGAGCAGTACTTC	CASSLAGALLISYEQYF
.	TRBV7-8	.	TRBJ1-1	TGTGCCAGCAGTGAGATGGGGGGCATTGGAGTAGGGGAAGCTTTCTTT	CASSEMGGIGVGEAFF
.	TRBV2	TRBD2	TRBJ2-3	TGTGCCAGCAGTTGGACTAGCGGGGGGACCAGCACAGATACGCAGTATTTT	CASSWTSGGTSTDTQYF
.	TRBV7-9	.	TRBJ1-1	TGTGCCAGCAGCTTAGATAGGGATTCTGAAGCTTTCTTT	CASSLDRDSEAFF
.	TRBV2	TRBD1	TRBJ2-7	TGTGCCAGCAGCCCTCAGGGGGCACCGTCCCGGATCTCCTACGAGCAGTACTTC	CASSPQGAPSRISYEQYF
.	TRBV5-1	.	TRBJ2-7	TGCGCCAGCAGCTTGGCTCCCCGTGGAAACCAGGACGAGCAGTACTTC	CASSLAPRGNQDEQYF
.	TRBV13	TRBD1	TRBJ1-2	TGTGCCAGCAGCTTTTCGACAGGGTCGGTCTATGGCTACACCTTC	CASSFSTGSVYGYTF
.	TRBV27	TRBD1	TRBJ2-7	TGTGCCAGCAGTTTATCGCAGGGGGCGCTTGGTTACGAGCAGTACTTC	CASSLSQGALGYEQYF
.	TRBV7-2	TRBD1	TRBJ2-7	TGTGCCAGCAGCTTCGGACAGGGCTACGAGCAGTACTTC	CASSFGQGYEQYF
.	TRBV4-1	.	TRBJ1-2	TGCGCCAGCAGCCAAGAGGACGGACCTCTCTATGGCTACACCTTC	CASSQEDGPLYGYTF
.	TRBV7-9	TRBD2	TRBJ2-5	TGTGCCAGCAGCTTAGTAAGCGGGGTAGGTAGCGGGGCCATGACCCAGTACTTC	CASSLVSGVGSGAMTQYF
.	TRBV7-8	TRBD2	TRBJ2-1	TGTGCCAGCAGCTTCGATCAGCGGGGTGCCAATGAGCAGTTCTTC	CASSFDQRGANEQFF
.	TRBV5-6	TRBD1	TRBJ2-7	TGTGCCAGCAACCGACCGGGACAGGGGAACTCCTACGAGCAGTACTTC	CASNRPGQGNSYEQYF
.	TRBV19	.	TRBJ1-5	TGTGCCAGTAGTATTTTTGGGGAGAGTAATCAGCCCCAGCATTTT	CASSIFGESNQPQHF
.	TRBV29-1	TRBD1	TRBJ2-3	TGCAGCGTCACCACAGGGGGCGCGGGCACAGATACGCAGTATTTT	CSVTTGGAGTDTQYF
.	TRBV30	TRBD1	TRBJ1-4	TGTGCCTGGAGTAGGACAGGGGTTAATGAAAAACTGTTTTTT	CAWSRTGVNEKLFF
.	TRBV30	.	TRBJ1-6	TGTGCCTGGAGTGTGGATTCACCCCTCCACTTT	CAWSVDSPLHF
once	TRBV6-5	.	TRBJ1-1	TGTGCCAGCAGTTACTCCAGTATCACTGAAGCTTTCTTT	CASSYSSITEAFF
.	TRBV6-5	.	TRBJ2-7	TGTGCCAGCAGGGGTGACGGGGTCCACGAGCAGTACTTC	CASRGDGVHEQYF
.	TRBV30	TRBD2	TRBJ2-7	TGTGCCTGGAGTGCCCTTTTGAGACGGGGGGGCTACGAGCAGTACTTC	CAWSALLRRGGYEQYF
.	TRBV6-4	.	TRBJ2-1	TGTGCCAGCAGTGACTCGGTCGGACTGGAACGCAATGAGCAGTTCTTC	CASSDSVGLERNEQFF
.	TRBV7-3	.	TRBJ1-3	TGTGCCAGCAGCCAGGGGAGTGGAAACACCATATATTTT	CASSQGSGNTIYF
.	TRBV29-1	.	TRBJ2-7	TGCAGCGTTGACCGCTTTGGGCTTGAAGAGCAGTACTTC	CSVDRFGLEEQYF
.	TRBV6-6	TRBD2	TRBJ2-1	TGTGCCAGCAGTTACTCCACTAGCGGGATGTCTGAGCAGTTCTTC	CASSYSTSGMSEQFF